The present entry profiles one TCR beta chain with its context. Its recognized antigen is unknown. No base qualities exist here, and no much larger clone lies one base off it. At one collaborating source in Seattle, patients were enrolled during active infection and were followed longitudinally through the course of disease. Whole blood was collected in K2EDTA tubes by collaborating institutions according to the institutions' own protocols. For TCRbeta analysis, collaborators shipped samples as frozen whole blood, isolated PBMCs, or DNA extracted from either of those sample types. TCRbeta CDR3 regions were amplified from genomic DNA by means of the immunoSEQ Assay, a bias-controlled multiplex PCR. Regarding the original processing steps: Nucleated cell counts per sample were estimated from amplification of reference gene primers within the assay. Sequence reads were collapsed and filtered to measure the absolute abundance of every unique TCRbeta CDR3 rearrangement. For each sample, productive Simpson clonality was calculated as the square root of Simpson's diversity index across productive rearrangements. TCRdb stores this immuneACCESS table with in-frame sequences only. Part of the clones is absent; in the studies checked, under half of the shortfall reflects unresolved V genes, and no reason is known for the rest. V and J calls plus clone size are reproduced from that table; the DNA served to infer D and trimming. Counted in this sample were 400,000 to 450,000 clones; 88% of them appeared once. The ten top clones hold 10% to 15% of the sample.

This record belongs to a study of blood T cell repertoires in COVID-19 (dated by TCRdb to between 2020 and 2021). About the full investigation: Samples from collaborators originated in the United States, Italy and Spain and spanned both the acute and convalescent phases of COVID-19. HLA class I and class II types, where available, came from metadata supplied by the sample provider rather than from assay-based typing. The prospective study material was composed of cDNA or gDNA derived from T cells, B-cell-depleted T cells, or PBMCs. Deeply sampled blood TCRbeta repertoires from subjects exposed to, actively infected with, or recovered from COVID-19 were included in the dataset. The samples were drawn from two sources: the first 160 participants of the ongoing ImmuneRACE study, and over 1,000 subjects contributed by 6 global collaborators. The repertoires were released in a freely available public database meant as a resource for research on the immune response to SARS-CoV-2. A de-identified subject ID, COVID-19 status, age in years and sex were almost always included in the sample metadata. Broader findings and caveats from the paper: The quantity of clinical and demographic metadata differed by source and by participant and was supplied without curation.

V is trimmed back by 3 bases and J by 7 bases, and the junction contains 7 bases that no gene match accounts for. From a lookup of the germline V gene (reference sequence), CDR1 and CDR2 are LNHDA and SQIVND. The CDR3 holds 15 amino acids from the cysteine to the phenylalanine. CDR3 DNA is the only sequence kept; it has 45 bases, read in frame from the first base. The sequenced sample was peripheral blood. The sequence was obtained from a woman aged 50 to 60 with COVID-19, enrolled during active disease. This chain joins TRBV19 to TRBJ2-1, with 9 middle bases fitting TRBD2. The DNA reads TGTGCCAGTAGTATCGTTGCGGGGGGGCCTAATGAGCAGTTCTTC. This is translated as CASSIVAGGPNEQFF.